One and the same sample provided the 15 T cell receptor beta chains below, sequenced in a study of healthy donors' naive CD4 and CD8 T cells. TCR libraries were built from approximately 0.55 ug of total RNA by linear amplification. TCRdb passed the reads through MiXCR, listing each CDR3 protein once. This sample has 180,000 or so distinct CDR3 sequences; around 70% occur once, and the top ten carry roughly 2.4%. The specimen was naive CD4+ and CD8+ T cells sorted from blood, pooled from several donors. The source is a pool of human donors in good health; the sample pools cells from several healthy donors.

V gene TRBV29-1 combines with J gene TRBJ2-7, with 7 bases identical to TRBD1. The germline V gene encodes CDR1 SQVTM and CDR2 ANQGSEA. The V gene end was trimmed by 4 bases and the J gene end by 0 bases; junction bases not matched to a gene: 6. The CDR3 consists of 14 residues. DNA for the CDR3: TGCAGCGTTGGGAACAGGGGTAGCTCCTACGAGCAGTACTTC. Translating it yields CSVGNRGSSYEQYF.

The V and J genes are TRBV6-1 and TRBJ2-7, with a tentative D call TRBD1 (5 bases). Germline CDR1 and CDR2: MNHNS and SASEGT. This CDR3 is 13 amino acids long. V lost 6 bases to trimming and J lost 5 bases, with 14 bases between them. CDR3 coding DNA: TGTGCCAGCAGGCTCAGGGCAAGTGACGAGCAGTACTTC. Encoded protein: CASRLRASDEQYF.

The rearrangement links TRBV5-1 to TRBJ2-5; 7 positions match TRBD1. J lost 0 bases, V lost 6 bases, and 2 bases had no gene match. There are 13 residues in the CDR3. Germline V gives CDR1 SGHRS, CDR2 YFSETQ. CDR3 nucleotide sequence: TGCGCCAGCAAAAGGGGGCACCAAGAGACCCAGTACTTC. Translating gives CASKRGHQETQYF. Using reference TRBV5-1 and TRBJ2-5 for the parts outside the CDR3, the full variable domain is KAGVTQTPRYLIKTRGQQVTLSCSPISGHRSVSWYQQTPGQGLQFLFEYFSETQRNKGNFPGRFSGRQFSNSRSEMNVSTLELGDSALYLCASKRGHQETQYFGPGTRLLVL.

The rearrangement uses TRBV19 and TRBJ1-1; D uncertain. The CDR3 consists of 13 residues. The V and J ends lost 3 bases and 7 bases respectively, with 12 bases between them. Germline V gene data show CDR1 as LNHDA and CDR2 as SQIVND (reference sequence). The CDR3 is CASSIRGRGEAFF. CDR3 bases: TGTGCCAGTAGTATTCGGGGTCGGGGTGAAGCTTTCTTT.

This clonotype was seen only a few times. One end of the junction is discordant with germline, which a read error may explain. The genes are TRBV4-2 and TRBJ2-1; a weak D match, TRBD1 (6 bases). Per germline, CDR1 LGHNA and CDR2 YNFKEQ. The CDR3 loop spans 15 amino acids. CDR3 in amino acids: CASSQGTPFYNEQFF. CDR3 sequence (DNA): TGCGCCAGCAGCCAAGGGACACCCTTTTACAATGAGCAGTTCTTC.

This clonotype has a handful of counts. V is TRBV29-1 and J is TRBJ2-1; D unresolved. In germline, CDR1 is SQVTM, CDR2 ANQGSEA. V was shortened by 7 bases and J by 5 bases, with 9 bases between the two germline ends. The CDR3 runs to 11 residues. The CDR3 DNA reads as TGCAGCGGGTACCGAGACAATGAGCAGTTCTTC. Amino acids: CSGYRDNEQFF.

This rearrangement joins TRBV19 to TRBJ1-2; D remains ambiguous. There are 14 residues in the CDR3. Germline assignment: CDR1 LNHDA and CDR2 SQIVND (reference sequence). V was pared by 5 bases and J by 3 bases, with 13 bases between. CDR3 protein: CASSPASRDYGYTF. CDR3 in DNA: TGTGCCAGTAGTCCGGCAAGTCGGGACTATGGCTACACCTTC.

On this clonotype: An end of the junction does not agree with germline; a read error may underlie this. The V and J genes are TRBV20-1 and TRBJ2-3; no reliable D call. CDR1 and CDR2 from the germline V gene are DFQATT and SNEGSKA (reference sequence). CDR3 length: 12 amino acids. The CDR3 nucleotides are TGCAGGGTGAGAAGAAGCACAAATACGCAGTATTTT. Translated: CRVRRSTNTQYF.

The chain joins TRBV15 to TRBJ2-5, with 11 nucleotides matching TRBD1. Losses at the gene ends were 8 bases for V and 2 bases for J; bases not matched to a gene: 4. The CDR3 spans 14 residues. CDR1 and CDR2 (germline): LNHNV, YYDKDF (reference sequence). CDR3: CATGRDRGQETQYF. The CDR3 DNA sequence: TGTGCCACCGGTAGGGACAGGGGGCAAGAGACCCAGTACTTC.

V gene TRBV5-6 combines with J gene TRBJ2-1, with 7 bases that match TRBD1. Germline assignment: CDR1 SGHDT and CDR2 YYEEEE. V was clipped by 0 bases and J by 4 bases; unmatched bases: 4. CDR3 length: 15 residues. The CDR3 coding sequence is TGTGCCAGCAGCTTGGGTAGGGGGCCGTACAATGAGCAGTTCTTC. Translation: CASSLGRGPYNEQFF. Based on the CDR3 plus reference TRBV5-6 and TRBJ2-1, the full variable domain is DAGVTQSPTHLIKTRGQQVTLRCSPKSGHDTVSWYQQALGQGPQFIFQYYEEEERQRGNFPDRFSGHQFPNYSSELNVNALLLGDSALYLCASSLGRGPYNEQFFGPGTRLTVL.

For the CDR3, the DNA is TGTGCCAGCTCACCACTTGGGACGGTTAACAATCAGCCCCAGCATTTT. This translates into CASSPLGTVNNQPQHF. The rearrangement links TRBV11-2 to TRBJ1-5, with a weak D call TRBD1 (5 bases). This CDR3 is built from 16 residues. Trimming stripped 8 bases from V and 3 bases from J, with 20 bases between. Looked up from germline, CDR1 is SGHAT and CDR2 is FQNNGV.

This chain uses TRBV29-1 with TRBJ2-7; the match to TRBD2 covers 8 bases. The V gene end was trimmed by 4 bases and the J gene end by 0 bases; junction bases not matched to a gene: 5. The CDR3 runs 14 residues. Per the germline V gene, CDR1 is SQVTM and CDR2 is ANQGSEA. The CDR3 DNA reads TGCAGCGTTGCCGCCGGGACTAGCTCCTACGAGCAGTACTTC. It translates to CSVAAGTSSYEQYF.

This chain connects TRBV6-5 to TRBJ2-7; a weak D match, TRBD2 (6 bases). Trimming shortened V by 1 base and J by 1 base, and 8 bases separated the two germline ends. CDR1 is MNHEY and CDR2 is SVGAGI in the germline V gene. The CDR3 extends over 14 amino acids. CDR3 in amino acids: CASSYWGDSYEQYF. The CDR3 DNA reads as TGTGCCAGCAGTTACTGGGGGGATTCCTACGAGCAGTACTTC.

The J gene is TRBJ2-1, the V gene TRBV29-1; D call uncertain. CDR1 SQVTM and CDR2 ANQGSEA come from the germline V gene. There are 18 residues in the CDR3. Trimming shortened V by 0 bases and J by 0 bases, and 18 bases separated the two germline ends. The CDR3 loop reads CSVEDPEAALYSYNEQFF. CDR3 bases: TGCAGCGTTGAAGACCCCGAGGCAGCCCTATACTCCTACAATGAGCAGTTCTTC.

A few counts support this clonotype. J is TRBJ2-3 and V is TRBV29-1, with 10 bases aligning to TRBD2. J lost 6 bases, V lost 5 bases, and 5 bases had no gene match. Germline CDR1 reads SQVTM; CDR2 reads ANQGSEA. There are 13 residues in the CDR3. CDR3 amino acids: CSVRSGRTDTQYF. CDR3 sequence (DNA): TGCAGCGTTCGTAGCGGGAGGACGGATACGCAGTATTTT.